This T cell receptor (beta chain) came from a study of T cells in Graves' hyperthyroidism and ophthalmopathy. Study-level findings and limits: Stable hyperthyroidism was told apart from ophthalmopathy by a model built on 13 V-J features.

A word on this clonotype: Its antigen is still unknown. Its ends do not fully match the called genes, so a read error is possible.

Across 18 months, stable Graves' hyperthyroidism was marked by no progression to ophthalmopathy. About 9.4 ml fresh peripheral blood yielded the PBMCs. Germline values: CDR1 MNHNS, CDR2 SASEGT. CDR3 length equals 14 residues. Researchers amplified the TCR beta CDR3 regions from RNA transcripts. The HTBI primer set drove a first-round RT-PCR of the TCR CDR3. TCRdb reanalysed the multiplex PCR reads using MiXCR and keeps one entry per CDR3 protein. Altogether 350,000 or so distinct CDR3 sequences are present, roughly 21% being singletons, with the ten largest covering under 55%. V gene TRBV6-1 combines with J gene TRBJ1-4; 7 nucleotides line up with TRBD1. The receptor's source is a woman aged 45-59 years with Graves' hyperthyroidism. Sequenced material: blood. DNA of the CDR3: TGTGCCAGCAGAGAAGGGGGCCTGGGTGAAAAACTGTTTTTT. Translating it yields CASREGGLGEKLFF.